A selection of T cell receptor beta chains follows, all from one sample in a study of blood T cell repertoires in COVID-19. TCRdb keeps only in-frame clones here, not all; method: immunoSEQ multiplex PCR. The sample lists about 60,000 clones; about nine tenths were seen once. Specimen: peripheral blood. These receptor sequences come from a human donor with acute or convalescent COVID-19. The donor label of this sample is uncertain. Both conserved end residues are part of each CDR3. A D gene is named only where the DNA matches it firmly. The size of a clone is reported for some rows only, either as once, few or many, or as a class for expanded clones.

J gene: TRBJ2-1
V gene: TRBV5-1
D gene: .
clone size: .
CDR3 DNA: TGCGCCAGCAGCTTGTCTTTCGGAGACAATGAGCAGTTCTTC
CDR3 protein: CASSLSFGDNEQFF

J gene: TRBJ2-3
V gene: TRBV5-1
D gene: TRBD1
clone size: .
CDR3 DNA: TGCGCCAGCGGAGGCCGCAACAGGGGTACGGGCACAGATACGCAGTATTTT
CDR3 protein: CASGGRNRGTGTDTQYF

J gene: TRBJ1-5
V gene: TRBV6-5
D gene: .
clone size: once
CDR3 DNA: TGTGCCAGCAACGGGTATAGCAATCAGCCCCAGCATTTT
CDR3 protein: CASNGYSNQPQHF

J gene: TRBJ2-5
V gene: TRBV5-4
D gene: TRBD2
clone size: .
CDR3 DNA: TGTGCCAGCACCCCGACTAGCGGGACGCAAGAGACCCAGTACTTC
CDR3 protein: CASTPTSGTQETQYF

J gene: TRBJ2-7
V gene: TRBV18
D gene: TRBD1
clone size: .
CDR3 DNA: TGTGCCAGCTCACCACTGTACAAGGGGGCAGGCGGACAGGGCCCCGGACACGAGCAGTACTTC
CDR3 protein: CASSPLYKGAGGQGPGHEQYF

J gene: TRBJ2-5
V gene: TRBV3-1/TRBV3-2
D gene: TRBD2
clone size: once
CDR3 DNA: TGTGCCAGCAGCTCCCGGGGGGGGGAGACCCAGTACTTC
CDR3 protein: CASSSRGGETQYF

J gene: TRBJ2-7
V gene: TRBV9
D gene: .
clone size: .
CDR3 DNA: TGTGCCAGCAGCGTAGGCGGAACCCCTCACTACGAGCAGTACTTC
CDR3 protein: CASSVGGTPHYEQYF

J gene: TRBJ2-1
V gene: TRBV7-9
D gene: TRBD2
clone size: once
CDR3 DNA: TGTGCCAGCAGCCTCTTTCGGGGGGCGGGAGGTGAGGGCGAGCAGTTCTTC
CDR3 protein: CASSLFRGAGGEGEQFF

J gene: TRBJ1-5
V gene: TRBV28
D gene: .
clone size: .
CDR3 DNA: TGTGCCAGCAGCGTACTCGCGGGGCGTGGCAATCAGCCCCAGCATTTT
CDR3 protein: CASSVLAGRGNQPQHF

J gene: TRBJ1-3
V gene: TRBV4-2
D gene: TRBD1
clone size: .
CDR3 DNA: TGTGCCAGCAGCCTAAGCGTTACAGGGGGCGGAAACACCATATATTTT
CDR3 protein: CASSLSVTGGGNTIYF

J gene: TRBJ1-4
V gene: TRBV6-6
D gene: TRBD1
clone size: .
CDR3 DNA: TGTGCCAGCAGTCACGGGACAGGGACGGCAACTAATGAAAAACTGTTTTTT
CDR3 protein: CASSHGTGTATNEKLFF

J gene: TRBJ1-1
V gene: TRBV5-1
D gene: .
clone size: .
CDR3 DNA: TGCGCCAGCAGCTCGGCCGGGGGAAGTAACACTGAAGCTTTCTTT
CDR3 protein: CASSSAGGSNTEAFF

J gene: TRBJ2-7
V gene: TRBV5-1
D gene: TRBD2
clone size: .
CDR3 DNA: TGCGCCAGCAGCTTGGCCCCCTGGACTAGCCCCTACGAGCAGTACTTC
CDR3 protein: CASSLAPWTSPYEQYF

J gene: TRBJ1-6
V gene: TRBV6-4
D gene: .
clone size: .
CDR3 DNA: TGTGCCAGCAGTGACGGGGAAAGGGGCAATTCACCCCTCCACTTT
CDR3 protein: CASSDGERGNSPLHF

J gene: TRBJ2-1
V gene: TRBV5-1
D gene: TRBD2
clone size: .
CDR3 DNA: TGCGCCAGCAGCGTGCTAGCGGGGGGGCCCTCCTACAATGAGCAGTTCTTC
CDR3 protein: CASSVLAGGPSYNEQFF

J gene: TRBJ2-7
V gene: TRBV6-5
D gene: TRBD1
clone size: few
CDR3 DNA: TGTGCCAGCAGTTCTCCGGGACAGGGGGCCTACGAGCAGTACTTC
CDR3 protein: CASSSPGQGAYEQYF

J gene: TRBJ2-1
V gene: TRBV5-1
D gene: TRBD2
clone size: .
CDR3 DNA: TGCGCCAGCCGTTTGCTTGCGGGAGTGGTCAATGAGCAGTTCTTC
CDR3 protein: CASRLLAGVVNEQFF

J gene: TRBJ2-2
V gene: TRBV24-1
D gene: .
clone size: .
CDR3 DNA: TGTGCCACCAGTGATCCCCTGGATGGGCGGACTATCACCGGGGAGCTGTTTTTT
CDR3 protein: CATSDPLDGRTITGELFF

J gene: TRBJ1-4
V gene: TRBV7-2
D gene: .
clone size: .
CDR3 DNA: TGTGCCAGCAGCGCGGGGGGTGGTCAGATTAATGAAAAACTGTTTTTT
CDR3 protein: CASSAGGGQINEKLFF

J gene: TRBJ2-5
V gene: TRBV6-5
D gene: .
clone size: .
CDR3 DNA: TGTGCCAGCACAGGGTACCAAGAGACCCAGTACTTC
CDR3 protein: CASTGYQETQYF

J gene: TRBJ1-1
V gene: TRBV19
D gene: .
clone size: .
CDR3 DNA: TGTGCCAGTAGTATAACCCAACAGGGCGAAGCTTTCTTT
CDR3 protein: CASSITQQGEAFF

J gene: TRBJ1-5
V gene: TRBV7-2
D gene: .
clone size: .
CDR3 DNA: TGTGCCAGCAGCTTAGAACAGGGCCTCAATCAGCCCCAGCATTTT
CDR3 protein: CASSLEQGLNQPQHF

J gene: TRBJ2-1
V gene: TRBV29-1
D gene: .
clone size: .
CDR3 DNA: TGCAGCGTCCTGATTAGCGGTCTCGGGGAGCAGTTCTTC
CDR3 protein: CSVLISGLGEQFF

J gene: TRBJ2-7
V gene: TRBV5-6
D gene: .
clone size: .
CDR3 DNA: TGTGCCAGCAGCTTGGAGCGCAGGGGTTATTACGAGCAGTACTTC
CDR3 protein: CASSLERRGYYEQYF

J gene: TRBJ1-6
V gene: TRBV7-3
D gene: .
clone size: few
CDR3 DNA: TGTGCCAGCAGCTTGTTGGGGGCCGGGAATTCACCCCTCCACTTT
CDR3 protein: CASSLLGAGNSPLHF

J gene: TRBJ2-3
V gene: TRBV10-1
D gene: .
clone size: .
CDR3 DNA: TGCGCCAGCAGTAAATTAAGGACAGCAGTCACAGATACGCAGTATTTT
CDR3 protein: CASSKLRTAVTDTQYF

J gene: TRBJ2-3
V gene: TRBV4-2
D gene: .
clone size: .
CDR3 DNA: TGTGCCAGCAGCCAAGATCGTGCGGCTAGCCTTTATACGCAGTATTTT
CDR3 protein: CASSQDRAASLYTQYF

J gene: TRBJ2-6
V gene: TRBV4-1
D gene: TRBD2
clone size: .
CDR3 DNA: TGCGCCAGCAGCCAGGCACGACTAGCGGGGTCTGGGGCCAACGTCCTGACTTTC
CDR3 protein: CASSQARLAGSGANVLTF

J gene: TRBJ1-6
V gene: TRBV9
D gene: .
clone size: .
CDR3 DNA: TGTGCCAGCAGCGTTTTTAGCTCCTATAATTCACCCCTCCACTTT
CDR3 protein: CASSVFSSYNSPLHF